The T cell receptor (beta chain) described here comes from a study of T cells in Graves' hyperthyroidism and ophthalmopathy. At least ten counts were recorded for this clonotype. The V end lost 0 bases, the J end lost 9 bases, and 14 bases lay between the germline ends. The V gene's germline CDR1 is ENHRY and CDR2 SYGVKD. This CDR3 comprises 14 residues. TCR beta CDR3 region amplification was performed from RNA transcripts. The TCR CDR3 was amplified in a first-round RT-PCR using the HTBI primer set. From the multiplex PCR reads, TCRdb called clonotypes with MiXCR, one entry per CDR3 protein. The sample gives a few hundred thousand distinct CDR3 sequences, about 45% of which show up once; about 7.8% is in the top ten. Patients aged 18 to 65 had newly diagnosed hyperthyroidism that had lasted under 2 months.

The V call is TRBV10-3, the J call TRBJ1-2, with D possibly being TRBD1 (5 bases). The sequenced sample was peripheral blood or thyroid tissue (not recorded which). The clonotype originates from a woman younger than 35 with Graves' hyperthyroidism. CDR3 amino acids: CAISESRDFVRYTF. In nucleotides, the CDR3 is TGTGCCATCAGTGAGTCGAGGGACTTTGTGCGCTACACCTTC.